The rows below give T cell receptor beta chains drawn from one sample of a study of OX40 agonist ivuxolimab in advanced cancers. Repertoires were generated with immunoSEQ multiplex PCR, while TCRdb's copy carries only in-frame clones and drops some. The sample lists 55,000 to 70,000 clones; about 88% were seen once. The source material was CD4+ or CD8+ T cells sorted from blood, sampled in a trial of the OX40 agonist ivuxolimab. These receptors all stem from an adult with an advanced solid tumor such as melanoma, head and neck, liver or kidney cancer. The CDR3 runs from the conserved cysteine through the conserved F or W. Each record gives: V gene, J gene, CDR3 protein.

TRBV10-3	TRBJ1-1	CAIRSEVTEAFF
TRBV2	TRBJ1-6	CASRGGQGRNSPLHF
TRBV18	TRBJ2-3	CASSRRDRGGPDTQYF
TRBV19	TRBJ1-1	CASRAHPSDEAFF
TRBV7-2	TRBJ1-3	CASSFQIIGADSRNTIYF
TRBV4-1	TRBJ2-7	CASGARGGYEQYF
TRBV19	TRBJ1-1	CASSMGAPGPGTEAFF
TRBV4-1	TRBJ2-5	CASSQGSLGGTQYF
TRBV6-5	TRBJ1-4	CASSYGGADEKLFF
TRBV19	TRBJ1-2	CASSSSATVYGYTF
TRBV27	TRBJ1-4	CASSLGTATLNEKLFF
TRBV19	TRBJ1-1	CASSTAWGENTEAFF
TRBV5-1	TRBJ1-3	CASSLGTISGNTIYF
TRBV5-1	TRBJ1-1	CASSSTTGQGTEAFF
TRBV7-9	TRBJ1-2	CASSLGTGGYGYTF
TRBV12-5	TRBJ2-3	CASGLMGTQYF
TRBV19	TRBJ2-1	CASTPRRGQGSEQFF
TRBV27	TRBJ1-1	CASIGTGVMNTEAFF
TRBV19	TRBJ2-1	CASSLRSRYEQFF
TRBV9	TRBJ1-3	CASSVGATSSGNTIYF
TRBV18	TRBJ2-1	CASSPVVYNEQFF
TRBV9	TRBJ2-1	CASSVTGGLFSYNEQFF
TRBV5-1	TRBJ1-1	CASRHLDRGNTEAFF
TRBV6-1	TRBJ1-4	CASSAGKNEKLFF
TRBV5-1	TRBJ2-5	CASSLVAGASGETQYF
TRBV5-6	TRBJ2-6	CASSMGPSGANVLTF
TRBV5-8	TRBJ2-3	CASSLFGGDTQYF
TRBV25-1	TRBJ2-1	CASSVAGGHNEQFF